These T cell receptor beta chains were read from a single sample in a study of blood T cell repertoires in COVID-19. Sequencing used immunoSEQ multiplex PCR; TCRdb keeps in-frame clones, though not all of them. The repertoire holds about 47,000 clones, with around 81% as singletons. Sequenced sample: peripheral blood. Receptor source: a man between 65 and 80 years old with active COVID-19. CDR3s include the opening cysteine and the closing phenylalanine or tryptophan. A D gene is named only where the DNA matches it firmly. Where a row states a size, it is once, few, many or the class of an expanded clone; other rows omit it.

J gene	D gene	V gene	clone size	CDR3 DNA	CDR3 protein
TRBJ2-7	.	TRBV13	.	TGTGCCAGCAGCCCCCCAGGTAAGAGAAGCTACGAGCAGTACTTC	CASSPPGKRSYEQYF
TRBJ2-1	TRBD2	TRBV10-2	few	TGCGCCAGCACTACCCGGACTAGCGCCTCTCAGCAGTTCTTC	CASTTRTSASQQFF
TRBJ2-1	TRBD2	TRBV7-2	.	TGTGCCAGCAGCTTAGATCTAGCGGGGGGGAATGAGCAGTTCTTC	CASSLDLAGGNEQFF
TRBJ2-2	TRBD1	TRBV6-2/TRBV6-3	few	TGTGCCAGCAGTTTGGCGACAGGGTTGAACACCGGGGAGCTGTTTTTT	CASSLATGLNTGELFF
TRBJ2-1	TRBD1	TRBV9	.	TGTGCCAGCAGCCCGGACAGGAAAAACAATGAGCAGTTCTTC	CASSPDRKNNEQFF
TRBJ1-2	.	TRBV9	.	TGTGCCAGCAGCGTAGATCCCGGAGCAAATGGCTACACCTTC	CASSVDPGANGYTF
TRBJ1-4	.	TRBV9	once	TGTGCCAGCAGCGTAGGAGGGGGTGGGACTAATGAAAAACTGTTTTTT	CASSVGGGGTNEKLFF
TRBJ1-4	.	TRBV4-1	.	TGCGCCAGCAGCCCCGGCCAGGTTGGAAATGAAAAACTGTTTTTT	CASSPGQVGNEKLFF
TRBJ1-2	.	TRBV28	.	.	CASSSGQGTGGASYGYTF
TRBJ2-7	TRBD1	TRBV4-3	once	TGCGCCAGCAGCCGGGACAGGGCCCACGAGCAGTACTTC	CASSRDRAHEQYF
TRBJ1-1	.	TRBV19	.	TGTGCCAGTAGTCCGGAGTCCGGGCAGGGTGGGACTGAAGCTTTCTTT	CASSPESGQGGTEAFF
TRBJ2-3	.	TRBV6-1	once	TGTGCCAGCAGTGAATTGGGCAGGTATACATCAGATACGCAGTATTTT	CASSELGRYTSDTQYF